In this sample, the clone carrying this T cell receptor (beta chain) turned up a few times. The target antigen is unknown. This entry is derived from a study of post-analysis software for immune sequencing data. Study at large: Multiple sclerosis in the patients followed relapsing-remitting, secondary progressive and progressive-relapsing courses. Overall study results and limits: Controls showed significantly higher normalized Chao1 diversity than did multiple sclerosis patients.

Tagging with unique molecular identifiers was a feature of the TCR beta cDNA libraries. TCRdb recomputed calls from the PCR reads with MiXCR, one row per CDR3 protein. In the table there are about 400,000 distinct CDR3 sequences, approximately 33% of which are singletons. The sample consisted of blood. This TCR derives from a girl aged 10-17 years with multiple sclerosis.

The CDR3 DNA is TGTGCCAGCAGTTGGACGGGTAGCACCGGGGAGCTGTTTTTT. Translating it yields CASSWTGSTGELFF. The genes are TRBV6-5 and TRBJ2-2; D gene ambiguous. Germline V CDR1 and CDR2: MNHEY, SVGAGI. Trimming removed 4 bases at V and 4 bases at J, with 10 bases between. This CDR3 contains 14 residues.